This entry describes one TCR beta chain. Data came from immunoSEQ multiplex PCR; TCRdb stores just in-frame clones and leaves some out. The sample includes about 600,000 clones, 95% to 98% of them seen just once. The sample originates from a study of shared clonotypes between healthy human individuals. Germline CDR1 reads SNHLY; CDR2 reads FYNNEI. The V end was cut by 7 bases, the J end by 3 bases, with 19 bases between. The CDR3 has 15 amino acids. The sequenced material came from naive CD4+ T cells sorted from blood. The subset denotes: CD45RA+ positively selected. The chain links TRBV2 to TRBJ2-7; D unresolved. This clonotype was obtained from a woman younger than 45 in good health. CDR3 in amino acids: CASMGYVDWNYEQYF. The CDR3 bases are TGTGCCAGCATGGGTTATGTTGACTGGAACTACGAGCAGTACTTC.